This T cell receptor beta chain was observed in a study of siplizumab effects on memory and regulatory T cells. Comment on this clone: Its antigen is unidentified.

V lost 4 bases, J lost 5 bases, and 8 bases stayed unmatched. CDR3 length: 16 residues. Germline lookup yields CDR1 MDHEN and CDR2 SYDVKM. General study points: Proliferating siplizumab-cultured Tregs lacked confirmed suppressive function. Alloreactive sequences tracing back to unstimulated CD4+ memory cells were significantly reduced by siplizumab. Naive T cell populations appeared to exhibit greater diversity than memory cells and appeared to be major alloresponse contributors.

The study assayed roughly 91,000 TCR templates per sample. Profiling relied on immunoSEQ multiplex PCR, and the TCRdb table lists in-frame clones only, not all of them. The sample shows 60,000 or so clones, approximately 93% of them seen only once. The receptor's source is a human donor in good health. Material for sequencing was CD8+ T cells sorted from blood. V is TRBV28 and J is TRBJ1-4; 9 bases match TRBD1. Written as DNA, the CDR3 is TGTGCCAGCAGTTCCAATCCGGGACAGGGAAATGAAAAACTGTTTTTT. As protein: CASSSNPGQGNEKLFF.